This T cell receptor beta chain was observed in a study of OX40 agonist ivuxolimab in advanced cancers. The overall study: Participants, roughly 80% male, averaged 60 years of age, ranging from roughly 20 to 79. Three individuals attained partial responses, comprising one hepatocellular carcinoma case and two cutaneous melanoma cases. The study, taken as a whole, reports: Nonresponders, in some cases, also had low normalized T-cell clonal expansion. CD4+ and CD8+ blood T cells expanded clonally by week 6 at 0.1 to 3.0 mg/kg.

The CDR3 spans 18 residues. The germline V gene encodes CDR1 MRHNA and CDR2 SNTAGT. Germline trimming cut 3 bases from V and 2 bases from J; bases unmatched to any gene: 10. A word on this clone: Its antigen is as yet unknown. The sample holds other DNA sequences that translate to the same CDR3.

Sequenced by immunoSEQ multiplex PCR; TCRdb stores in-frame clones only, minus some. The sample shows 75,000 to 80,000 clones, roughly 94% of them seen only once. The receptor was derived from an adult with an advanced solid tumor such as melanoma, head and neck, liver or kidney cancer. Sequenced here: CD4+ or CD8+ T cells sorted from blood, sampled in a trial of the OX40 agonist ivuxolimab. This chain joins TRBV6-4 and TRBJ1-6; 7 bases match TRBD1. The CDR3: CASSEGQFRSPYNSPLHF. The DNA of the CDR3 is TGTGCCAGCAGTGAGGGACAGTTCAGGTCCCCCTATAATTCACCCCTCCACTTT.